The entry that follows covers one T cell receptor (beta chain) sequence. Its antigen is unknown. Sequenced by immunoSEQ multiplex PCR; TCRdb stores in-frame clones only, minus some. There are under 550,000 clones in the sample; almost 97% occur only once, and less than 0.06% lies in the top ten. This specimen comes from a study of shared clonotypes between healthy human individuals. All of the donors resided in Nashville, Tennessee, and each was a Caucasian adult. A split of CD4+ cells into CD45RA+ naive and CD45RA-negative memory subsets was performed. Study results and caveats: Blood was the sole source, and tissue repertoires probably differ. The study's rarefaction showed incomplete sorted-subset sequencing despite large depth.

The sequence was obtained from a woman in her twenties or thirties in good health. The sample consisted of naive CD4+ T cells sorted from blood. Noted subset: CD45RA+ positively selected.

CDR3 region: CSAGAGELFF. CDR3 in DNA: TGCAGTGCAGGGGCCGGGGAGCTGTTTTTT. The chain has TRBV20-1 and TRBJ2-2, with D maybe TRBD1 (5 bases). The CDR3 spans 10 residues. Germline-derived CDR1 and CDR2 are DFQATT and SNEGSKA (reference sequence). Trimming left V 6 bases short and J 6 bases short, with 5 bases between.